This T cell receptor beta chain was sequenced for a study of T cell responses to AZD1222 COVID-19 vaccine. Study observations and caveats: Baseline serology detected seropositivity in only six or seven AZD1222 recipients. Most donors were white British, females outnumbered males, and clonal diversity was possibly underestimated.

Sequencing was performed with immunoSEQ multiplex PCR; in TCRdb, only in-frame clones are kept and a portion is missing. The table lists about 150,000 clones, 90% of them singletons, with approximately 17% in the top ten. V was pared by 5 bases and J by 0 bases, with 4 bases of the junction left unmatched. The CDR3 runs to 15 residues. The V gene's germline CDR1 is SGHRS and CDR2 YFSETQ. Comment on this clone: What it binds is unknown.

The clonotype was recovered from an adult in good health. The rearrangement uses TRBV5-1 and TRBJ1-1, with TRBD1 matching over 10 bases. The source was peripheral blood, collected on day 0 of AZD1222 vaccination. This CDR3 is CASRRTGGMNTEAFF. The CDR3 coding sequence is TGCGCCAGCAGAAGGACAGGGGGTATGAACACTGAAGCTTTCTTT. Together with reference TRBV5-1 and TRBJ1-1, the CDR3 gives the full variable domain: KAGVTQTPRYLIKTRGQQVTLSCSPISGHRSVSWYQQTPGQGLQFLFEYFSETQRNKGNFPGRFSGRQFSNSRSEMNVSTLELGDSALYLCASRRTGGMNTEAFFGQGTRLTVV.